These T cell receptor beta chains were read from a single sample in a study of metastatic and nonmetastatic thyroid tumors. TCRdb re-called the PCR reads through MiXCR. The repertoire includes over 15,000 clones, around 30% of them detected once, and 15% sits in the top ten. The source material was tumor tissue. These receptors were collected from a female donor with papillary thyroid cancer or a benign thyroid nodule (not recorded which). Some clones in this sample may be carry-over from other donors' samples. CDR3s leave out the opening cysteine and the closing phenylalanine or tryptophan.

CDR3aa: ASSPPTGARETQY
v_gene: TRBV28
j_gene: TRBJ2-5

CDR3aa: AISESSGGAAGPQH
v_gene: TRBV10-3
j_gene: TRBJ1-5

CDR3aa: SAPWGYGYT
v_gene: TRBV20-1
j_gene: TRBJ1-2